Listed below are T cell receptor beta chains from one sample, sequenced in a study of cytomegalovirus exposure and HLA in healthy donors. Measured with immunoSEQ multiplex PCR; TCRdb has only the in-frame clones, and not every one. Here the sample spans around 170,000 clones, over 80% being singletons. Sequences were obtained from PBMCs. The origin of the receptors is a man aged 35-49 years in good health and CMV-seropositive. Each CDR3 is given with its conserved first and last residue. A D gene is named only where the DNA matches it firmly. Clone size is not always given. Where it is, it says once, few, many or a class for expanded clones.

-	TRBJ2-2	TRBV19	once	CAILYNRDTGELFF	TGTGCCATTTTATACAACAGGGACACCGGGGAGCTGTTTTTT
TRBD2	TRBJ2-2	TRBV5-1	-	CASSLSGTSGRNTGELFF	TGCGCCAGCAGCTTGAGTGGGACTAGCGGGAGGAACACCGGGGAGCTGTTTTTT
TRBD2	TRBJ2-3	TRBV28	-	CASSLVTSGYPSTDTQYF	TGTGCCAGCAGTTTAGTTACTAGCGGTTACCCTAGCACAGATACGCAGTATTTT
-	TRBJ2-7	TRBV27	once	CASRQGNTYEQYF	TGTGCCAGCAGACAGGGAAATACCTACGAGCAGTACTTC
TRBD1	TRBJ2-7	TRBV5-1	-	CASSSTRDRGQREQYF	TGCGCCAGCAGCTCTACCCGGGACAGGGGGCAGAGAGAGCAGTACTTC
-	TRBJ2-7	TRBV15	once	CATSATAGYEQYF	TGTGCCACCAGCGCAACTGCGGGGTACGAGCAGTACTTC
TRBD1	TRBJ2-7	TRBV11-2	-	CASSVPGQGADEQYF	TGTGCCAGCAGCGTACCTGGACAGGGGGCCGACGAGCAGTACTTC
-	TRBJ1-2	TRBV5-3	-	CARSFQAPNPRYGYTF	TGTGCCAGAAGCTTCCAGGCCCCCAATCCTCGCTATGGCTACACCTTC
-	TRBJ2-3	TRBV11-2	once	CASSLDSQEGDTQYF	TGTGCCAGCAGCCTCGACAGTCAGGAGGGGGATACGCAGTATTTT
-	TRBJ1-2	TRBV10-3	-	CAISERTVGGYTF	TGTGCCATCAGTGAAAGGACAGTCGGCGGCTACACCTTC
TRBD1	TRBJ1-2	TRBV29-1	-	CSAVTGENGYTF	TGCAGCGCAGTAACAGGGGAGAATGGCTACACCTTC
-	TRBJ1-1	TRBV5-3	-	CARSPGRVGWPNTEAFF	TGTGCCAGAAGTCCCGGCAGGGTGGGTTGGCCGAACACTGAAGCTTTCTTT
TRBD1	TRBJ1-1	TRBV4-1	-	CASSQLDRGNAEAFF	TGCGCCAGCAGCCAGTTGGACAGGGGGAACGCTGAAGCTTTCTTT
TRBD1	TRBJ2-7	TRBV7-8	once	CASSWDRVNEQYF	TGTGCCAGCAGCTGGGACAGGGTTAACGAGCAGTACTTC
-	TRBJ1-4	TRBV13	once	CASSHRSTNEKLFF	TGTGCCAGCAGCCACAGATCAACTAATGAAAAACTGTTTTTT
-	TRBJ1-5	TRBV2	-	CASSEAFDSTLGPQHF	TGTGCCAGCAGTGAAGCGTTCGACAGCACCTTGGGGCCCCAGCATTTT
-	TRBJ2-3	TRBV6-1	-	CAISTGDFTDTQYF	TGTGCCATAAGTACAGGGGACTTCACAGATACGCAGTATTTT
TRBD2	TRBJ2-4	TRBV5-1	-	CASSLGTSGNIQYF	TGCGCCAGCAGCTTAGGGACTAGCGGGAACATTCAGTACTTC
TRBD1	TRBJ1-1	TRBV20-1	-	CSAVQGAAFF	TGCAGTGCAGTACAGGGGGCTGCTTTCTTT
TRBD1	TRBJ2-3	TRBV9	few	CASSAPQDRGGTDTQYF	TGTGCCAGCAGCGCGCCTCAAGACAGGGGGGGCACAGATACGCAGTATTTT
TRBD2	TRBJ2-7	TRBV11-1	-	CASSLASGATYEQYF	TGTGCCAGCAGCTTAGCCAGCGGGGCGACCTACGAGCAGTACTTC
-	TRBJ2-3	TRBV5-4	few	CASSLENGDTQYF	TGTGCCAGCAGCTTGGAAAATGGCGATACGCAGTATTTT
TRBD1	TRBJ2-2	TRBV5-6	-	CASSLGDRGNTGELFF	TGTGCCAGCAGCTTGGGGGACAGGGGTAACACCGGGGAGCTGTTTTTT
TRBD1	TRBJ2-7	TRBV19	once	CASGQGYEQYF	TGTGCCAGTGGACAGGGCTACGAGCAGTACTTC
-	TRBJ1-2	TRBV6-1	-	CASSDSGNYGYTF	TGTGCCAGCAGTGACTCAGGGAACTATGGCTACACCTTC
-	TRBJ1-6	TRBV5-4	-	CASSFISGQNSPLHF	TGTGCCAGCAGCTTTATCTCTGGACAGAATTCACCCCTCCACTTT
TRBD1	TRBJ1-1	TRBV6-5	once	CASEGQGNTEAFF	TGTGCCAGCGAGGGACAGGGCAACACTGAAGCTTTCTTT
TRBD1	TRBJ1-6	TRBV5-1	-	CASGLTGQGNSPLHF	TGCGCCAGCGGTCTAACGGGACAGGGTAATTCACCCCTCCACTTT
-	TRBJ2-5	TRBV27	-	CASSNPAETQYF	TGTGCCAGCAGTAACCCCGCGGAGACCCAGTACTTC